The 26 T cell receptor beta chains below were found in one sample sequenced in a study of cytotoxic CD8 clonotypes in ibrutinib-treated CLL. TCRdb keeps only in-frame clones here, not all; method: immunoSEQ multiplex PCR. The sample consists of fewer than 10,000 clones, roughly 71% of them appearing once. Specimen: PBMCs, collected before ibrutinib treatment. The receptors shown here come from a human donor with chronic lymphocytic leukemia.

This clone occurred once. The chain uses TRBV7-2 and TRBJ2-7, with D uncertain. The CDR3 extends over 14 amino acids. Trimming cost V 2 bases and J 2 bases, with 10 bases left between them. CDR1 and CDR2 from the germline V gene are SGHTA and FQGNSA. The DNA of the CDR3 is TGTGCCAGCAGCTTATACAACAAAGCCTACGAGCAGTACTTC. This sequence encodes CASSLYNKAYEQYF.

V is TRBV5-8 and J is TRBJ2-2, with D maybe TRBD2 (5 bases). Germline CDR1 reads SGHTS; CDR2 reads YDEGEE. This CDR3 is 14 amino acids long. The ends were cut back, 5 bases at V and 6 bases at J, with 14 bases in the middle. The CDR3 here is CASSIIGVAGELFF. In DNA form, the CDR3 reads TGTGCCAGCAGTATCATCGGGGTGGCCGGGGAGCTGTTTTTT.

The chain joins TRBV2 to TRBJ2-7; D not certain. V was clipped by 5 bases and J by 2 bases, with 10 bases between them. Germline values: CDR1 SNHLY, CDR2 FYNNEI. The CDR3 covers 13 residues. The CDR3 sequence is CASSPLFAYEQYF. The CDR3 DNA is TGTGCCAGCAGTCCTCTTTTTGCCTACGAGCAGTACTTC.

DNA of the CDR3: TGTGCCAGCAGCTTGGGACCCAATGCACAGGAACAGCCCCAGCATTTT. Translation gives CASSLGPNAQEQPQHF. The chain is built from TRBV5-6 and TRBJ1-5, with TRBD1 as a possible D gene (5 bases). Between the trimmed V and J ends, which lost 0 bases and 7 bases, there was a span of 17 bases. The CDR3 sequence is 16 residues long. CDR1 is SGHDT and CDR2 is YYEEEE in the germline V gene. Full variable domain (remainder filled in from reference TRBV5-6 and TRBJ1-5): DAGVTQSPTHLIKTRGQQVTLRCSPKSGHDTVSWYQQALGQGPQFIFQYYEEEERQRGNFPDRFSGHQFPNYSSELNVNALLLGDSALYLCASSLGPNAQEQPQHFGDGTRLSIL.

This clone was counted only a few times. The rearrangement joins TRBV4-2 to TRBJ2-3, with 7 bases lining up with TRBD2. Germline values: CDR1 LGHNA, CDR2 YNFKEQ. The CDR3 covers 17 residues. V lost 8 bases and J lost 5; bases outside the gene matches: 19. The DNA of the CDR3 is TGTGCCAGCCGCCCTACCTACGAGGGAGGGCCCGGAGATACGCAGTATTTT. Protein sequence: CASRPTYEGGPGDTQYF.

The chain recombines TRBV27 with TRBJ2-2, with 8 bases matching TRBD1. CDR1 is MNHEY, CDR2 SMNVEV, per germline (reference sequence). The CDR3 totals 17 residues. The V gene end was trimmed by 4 bases and the J gene end by 7 bases; junction bases not matched to a gene: 14. The CDR3 is CASSSPGDRFFGGELFF. In nucleotides, the CDR3 is TGTGCCAGCAGTTCACCGGGGGACAGGTTCTTTGGCGGGGAGCTGTTTTTT.

The chain is built from TRBV29-1 and TRBJ1-5; D is undetermined. Germline CDR1 reads SQVTM; CDR2 reads ANQGSEA. This CDR3 has 13 amino acids. V was trimmed by 1 base and J by 6 bases, leaving 10 bases between them. The CDR3 is CSVEVGEGQPQHF. The CDR3, as DNA: TGCAGCGTTGAAGTGGGAGAGGGTCAGCCCCAGCATTTT.

CDR3 nucleotide sequence: TGTGCCAGCAGTTCCTTCAACTATGGCTACACCTTC. This gives the protein CASSSFNYGYTF. The chain employs TRBV28 and TRBJ1-2; D gene ambiguous. Germline values: CDR1 MDHEN, CDR2 SYDVKM. V lost 4 bases to trimming and J lost 2 bases, with 5 bases between them. The CDR3 spans 12 residues.

The V gene is TRBV27, the J gene TRBJ2-7, with D perhaps TRBD1 (5 bases). CDR3 length: 13 residues. From germline, CDR1 is MNHEY and CDR2 SMNVEV (reference sequence). V was pared by 8 bases and J by 5 bases, with 16 bases between. CDR3 bases: TGTGCCAGCCGCCGACAGAGTTTAAACGAGCAGTACTTC. Protein sequence: CASRRQSLNEQYF.

The chain joins TRBV28 to TRBJ1-2; TRBD1 agrees at 10 bases. CDR1 and CDR2 (germline): MDHEN, SYDVKM. V lost 6 bases to trimming and J lost 6 bases; unmatched junction nucleotides: 10. The length of the CDR3 is 15 residues. CDR3 in DNA: TGTGCCAGCAGGGGGGCGACAGGGGGCGCGGATGGCTACACCTTC. Translating gives CASRGATGGADGYTF.

The J gene is TRBJ2-2, the V gene TRBV27; TRBD1 might be the D (6 bases). CDR1 is MNHEY and CDR2 is SMNVEV in the germline V gene (reference sequence). The CDR3 spans 18 residues. Between the trimmed V and J ends, which lost 2 bases and 3 bases, there was a span of 19 bases. The CDR3 DNA sequence: TGTGCCAGCAGTTTAAGGTCTTACAGGGACACACACACCGGGGAGCTGTTTTTT. Its translation: CASSLRSYRDTHTGELFF.

V and J are TRBV9 and TRBJ2-3; 9 positions match TRBD1. Germline V gene lookup returns CDR1 SGDLS and CDR2 YYNGEE. The CDR3 sequence is 16 residues long. The V segment lost 2 bases and the J segment 3 bases; nucleotides outside the gene matches: 7. The DNA for the CDR3 is TGTGCCAGCAGCGTTCGACAGGGGGTTAGTACAGATACGCAGTATTTT. Amino acid sequence: CASSVRQGVSTDTQYF.

This chain uses TRBV5-6 with TRBJ1-1; D unclear. This CDR3 has 11 residues. Germline CDR1 SGHDT, CDR2 YYEEEE. Trimming left V 0 bases short and J 7 bases short, with 4 bases between. CDR3: CASSLGFEAFF. CDR3 DNA: TGTGCCAGCAGCTTGGGCTTTGAAGCTTTCTTT.

J is TRBJ2-3 and V is TRBV5-5, with TRBD2 matching 7 bases. CDR1 and CDR2 (germline): SGHKS, YYEKEE (reference sequence). J was trimmed by 2 bases and V by 10 bases; bases with no gene match: 10. The CDR3 covers 14 residues. The CDR3 reads CAASSGGPTDTQYF. The CDR3 nucleotides are TGTGCCGCCTCTTCGGGGGGACCCACAGATACGCAGTATTTT.

This chain connects TRBV28 to TRBJ2-7; TRBD2 might be the D (6 bases). The V end was cut by 5 bases, the J end by 4 bases, with 15 bases between. The CDR3 is 14 amino acids. The germline CDR1 and CDR2 sequences are MDHEN and SYDVKM. The CDR3 DNA follows: TGTGCCAGCAGTCGGGACTCGGTTGGGTACGAGCAGTACTTC. Translated, it gives CASSRDSVGYEQYF.

The chain combines TRBV18 with TRBJ2-3; weak D call: TRBD2 (5 bases). CDR1 and CDR2 (germline): KGHSH, LQKENI. The CDR3 length is 15 residues. V gave up 3 bases and J gave up 0 bases, with 10 bases separating them. The CDR3 DNA is TGTGCCAGCTCACCTGACTATCTGAGCACAGATACGCAGTATTTT. It encodes CASSPDYLSTDTQYF.

This rearrangement joins TRBV6-1 to TRBJ1-3; D is unresolved. V was pared by 0 bases and J by 0 bases, with 9 bases between. This CDR3 is 16 amino acids long. CDR1 and CDR2 (germline): MNHNS, SASEGT. CDR3 residues: CASSEAIALSGNTIYF. CDR3 nucleotide sequence: TGTGCCAGCAGTGAAGCTATAGCCCTCTCTGGAAACACCATATATTTT.

This clone was observed a few times. J is TRBJ1-5 and V is TRBV28, with 8 positions matching TRBD1. Germline V gene data show CDR1 as MDHEN and CDR2 as SYDVKM. The CDR3 extends over 16 amino acids. The ends lost 5 bases at V and 1 base at J; junction bases unmatched: 7. CDR3 loop: CASSPPTGESNQPQHF. The CDR3 DNA sequence: TGTGCCAGCAGTCCCCCGACAGGGGAAAGCAATCAGCCCCAGCATTTT.

The table lists this clone with a count of one. The gene calls are TRBV10-3 and TRBJ1-4, with D unclear. Germline CDR1 and CDR2: ENHRY and SYGVKD. This CDR3 is built from 14 residues. V was pared by 8 bases and J by 3 bases, with 13 bases between. Written as DNA, the CDR3 is TGTGCCATCGGGCCAGGCCCCCCTAATGAAAAACTGTTTTTT. Amino acid sequence: CAIGPGPPNEKLFF.

V is TRBV7-8 and J is TRBJ2-1, with 14 bases matching TRBD2. V was pared by 2 bases and J by 5 bases, with 14 bases of the junction left unmatched. The CDR3 consists of 20 residues. CDR1 is SGHVS, CDR2 FQNEAQ, per germline. This CDR3 is CASSLPQTSGRAFLDNEQFF. The DNA for the CDR3 is TGTGCCAGCAGCTTACCCCAGACTAGCGGGAGGGCCTTCCTTGACAATGAGCAGTTCTTC.

The chain is built from TRBV5-8 and TRBJ1-2; unclear D gene. Germline V gene lookup returns CDR1 SGHTS and CDR2 YDEGEE. CDR3 length equals 11 residues. V was shortened by 4 bases and J by 5 bases, with 6 bases between the two germline ends. The CDR3 protein is CASSREYGYTF. The CDR3 nucleotides read TGTGCCAGCAGCCGGGAATATGGCTACACCTTC.

The J gene is TRBJ1-4, the V gene TRBV7-2, with D possibly being TRBD1 (6 bases). The CDR3 length is 15 residues. Germline CDR1 reads SGHTA; CDR2 reads FQGNSA. Trimming pared 6 bases from V and 7 bases from J, leaving 18 bases between. The CDR3 DNA reads TGTGCCAGCAGTTTCCAATCCGGGACAACTGAAAAACTGTTTTTT. Protein sequence: CASSFQSGTTEKLFF. The whole variable domain, remainder taken from reference TRBV7-2 and TRBJ1-4, is GAGVSQSPSNKVTEKGKDVELRCDPISGHTALYWYRQSLGQGLEFLIYFQGNSAPDKSGLPSDRFSAERTGGSVSTLTIQRTQQEDSAVYLCASSFQSGTTEKLFFGSGTQLSVL.

V gene TRBV18 combines with J gene TRBJ2-7; 12 bases map to TRBD2. Germline assignment: CDR1 KGHSH and CDR2 LQKENI. V shed 3 bases, J shed 5 bases, and the junction held 2 bases outside the gene matches. This CDR3 is 14 amino acids long. The CDR3 loop reads CASSPTSGRNEQYF. The CDR3 coding sequence is TGTGCCAGCTCACCCACTAGCGGGAGGAACGAGCAGTACTTC. The full variable domain, in which reference TRBV18 and TRBJ2-7 provide the parts outside the CDR3, is NAGVMQNPRHLVRRRGQEARLRCSPMKGHSHVYWYRQLPEEGLKFMVYLQKENIIDESGMPKERFSAEFPKEGPSILRIQQVVRGDSAAYFCASSPTSGRNEQYFGPGTRLTVT.

The gene calls are TRBV27 and TRBJ2-1, with a possible D match to TRBD1 (6 bases). The CDR3 totals 12 residues. Germline CDR1 MNHEY, CDR2 SMNVEV (reference sequence). V was clipped by 6 bases and J by 9 bases, with 12 bases between them. The CDR3 is CASSLQGAEQFF. The CDR3 bases are TGTGCCAGCAGCCTACAGGGAGCTGAGCAGTTCTTC.

V usage is TRBV27 and J usage is TRBJ2-2; D perhaps matches TRBD2 (5 bases). Germline assignment: CDR1 MNHEY and CDR2 SMNVEV (reference sequence). V lost 5 bases, J lost 7 bases, and 11 bases lay in between. CDR3 length: 13 amino acids. The CDR3 is CASSLAGDGELFF. CDR3 bases: TGTGCCAGCAGTCTAGCTGGGGACGGGGAGCTGTTTTTT.

The J gene is TRBJ1-1, the V gene TRBV7-2; D remains ambiguous. Germline CDR1 and CDR2: SGHTA and FQGNSA. Trimming pared 1 base from V and 8 bases from J, leaving 11 bases between. The CDR3 loop spans 13 amino acids. CDR3 in amino acids: CASSLDVEREAFF. The CDR3 DNA reads TGTGCCAGCAGCTTAGATGTTGAACGGGAAGCTTTCTTT.